The clone carrying this T cell receptor (beta chain) showed up just a few times. Its specificity is unknown. The data derive from a study of CD8 T cells in ankylosing spondylitis. Regarding the study as a whole: Enrichment of disease-linked clones was reportedly significant in matched ankylosing spondylitis synovial fluid. A number of the motif variants had already been described in reactive arthritis synovial fluid and blood.

V lost 1 base, J lost 2 bases, and 20 bases lay in between. The CDR3 has 19 residues. Per germline, CDR1 SEHNR and CDR2 FQNEAQ (reference sequence). TCRdb reanalysed the 5' RACE reads using MiXCR and keeps one entry per CDR3 protein. In the table there are some 180,000 distinct CDR3 sequences, about 18% of which are singletons. This chain joins TRBV7-9 and TRBJ2-2, with D possibly being TRBD1 (6 bases). The receptor was derived from a male donor aged 10 to 35 with ankylosing spondylitis or in good health (not recorded which). Input material: blood, either unsorted or a sorted T cell fraction (not recorded which). CDR3 coding DNA: TGTGCCAGCAGCTTAGAGGGGGTACTGAGCGGATCTAACACCGGGGAGCTGTTTTTT. Translating it yields CASSLEGVLSGSNTGELFF.